This record covers a single T cell receptor beta chain. Its antigen specificity is not known. Base qualities are missing; no much larger clone stands one base away. These data belong to a study of blood T cell repertoires in COVID-19 (dated by TCRdb to the early 2020s). For context, the study as a whole: Samples from collaborators originated in the United States, Italy and Spain and spanned both the acute and convalescent phases of COVID-19. The material from the prospective study consisted of cDNA or gDNA derived from T cells, B-cell-depleted T cells, or PBMCs. The dataset comprised deeply sampled blood TCRbeta repertoires from subjects exposed to, actively infected with, or recovered from COVID-19. The repertoires were released in a freely available public database meant as a resource for research on the immune response to SARS-CoV-2. Samples came from the ongoing ImmuneRACE study (first 160 participants) plus 1,254 subjects from 6 global collaborators. The sample metadata nearly always contained a de-identified subject ID, COVID-19 status, age in years and sex. HLA class I and class II types, where available, came from metadata supplied by the sample provider rather than from assay-based typing. General findings and caveats noted by the study authors: The amount of clinical and demographic metadata varied by source and participant and was provided uncurated.

Each collaborating institution followed its own protocols to collect whole blood in K2EDTA tubes. For TCRbeta analysis, collaborators shipped samples as frozen whole blood, isolated PBMCs, or DNA extracted from either of those sample types. Measured from the cysteine to the phenylalanine, the CDR3 is 16 residues long. Of the read, only the CDR3 DNA is kept; its 48 bases are in frame from base 1. CDR1 and CDR2, per the germline V gene, are SGHRS and YFSETQ. Relative to germline, V is missing 3 bases and J is missing 7 bases, with 7 bases of the junction outside any gene match. The immunoSEQ Assay, a bias-controlled multiplex PCR, was used to amplify TCRbeta CDR3 regions from genomic DNA. Per the original workflow: Within the assay, amplification of reference gene primers was used to estimate how many nucleated cells each sample contained. To quantify the absolute abundance of each unique TCRbeta CDR3 rearrangement, sequence reads were collapsed and filtered. For each sample, productive Simpson clonality was calculated as the square root of Simpson's diversity index over productive rearrangements. TCRdb retrieved this table from immuneACCESS and kept in-frame rearrangements only. Not all clones are present; in checked studies, unresolved V genes account for under half, and no reason is known for the remainder. V and J calls and clone size come straight from that table; D and trimming were deduced from the DNA. The sample has about 80,000 clones on record, roughly four fifths of them singletons. The ten largest clones take up roughly 9% of the sample.

The sample consisted of peripheral blood. The rearranged chain carries TRBV5-1 and TRBJ1-6; TRBD1 matches 10 bases in the middle. The receptor was isolated from a human donor in a cohort sampled during active COVID-19. CDR3 region: CASSSQPGQGNSPLHF. The sequenced DNA: TGCGCCAGCAGCTCGCAACCGGGACAGGGGAATTCACCCCTCCACTTT.